This T cell receptor (beta chain) comes out of a study of blood T cell repertoires in COVID-19. Study overall: The cDNA or gDNA used as material had been derived from T cells, B-cell-depleted T cells, or PBMCs.

CDR1 is SNHLY, CDR2 FYNNEI, per germline. V lost 5 bases to trimming and J lost 5 bases, with 18 bases between them. This CDR3 comprises 15 residues. In the original processing: Reference gene primer amplification gave nucleated cell count estimates. Assay used: immunoSEQ multiplex PCR; TCRdb lists only in-frame clones, some missing. V, J and clone size are taken as reported in that table, and D and trimming were inferred from the DNA itself. The table includes around 300,000 clones, roughly 90% detected once. The sample taken for sequencing was peripheral blood. This sequence originates from a man younger than 35 with active or convalescent COVID-19. This sequence joins TRBV2 and TRBJ1-2; D is possibly TRBD1 (6 bases). The CDR3 nucleotides are TGTGCCAGCAGTCCAGGACAGCCAATTCTTTATGGCTACACCTTC. It encodes CASSPGQPILYGYTF.